This TCR beta chain was profiled in a study of STAT5B mutations in CD4+ large granular lymphocyte leukemia (dated by TCRdb to between 2020 and 2023). Regarding the study in general: Among healthy controls, the CDR3 'QG' motif was associated with a particular HLA allele. The study compared the TCRbeta repertoires of patients with CD4+ T-cell large granular lymphocyte leukemia against the TCRbeta repertoires of healthy blood donors. Flow cytometry on FACSCanto II or FACSVerse showed that the purified fractions were more than 95% pure among lymphocytes.

The immunoSEQ assay at survey resolution was used to sequence TCRbeta rearrangements from genomic DNA. Per the original workflow: In the TCR sequencing data, the lowest productive clonotype frequency that could be detected was 2.59 x 10-5. Only productive TCRbeta rearrangements, meaning sequences that were complete and in-frame, were kept for the analyses. Simpson clonality, calculated in the immunoSEQ Analyzer version 3.0, was used as the measure of sample clonality. Clones were binned by frequency as very rare, small, medium, large (1-20%) or hyperexpanded (>20%). Generation probabilities were estimated with OLGA 1.2.3, V-gene circos plots were generated with VDJtools, specificities were searched for in VDJdb, and CDR3 motifs were identified with GLIPH. This is the immuneACCESS table as TCRdb keeps it, with only in-frame sequences that have V and J called. A part of the clones is gone; compared with another copy, unresolved V genes explain less than half, and the rest is unexplained. V, J and clone size were drawn from that table, and D and trimming were deduced from the DNA. Recorded for this sample are tens of thousands of clones; about 69% of them occurred a single time. In total, the top ten clones hold approximately 3.3% of the sample.

Buffy coats from 35 to 45 blood donors, supplied by the Finnish Red Cross blood service, were used as healthy controls. All TCR-sequenced material derived from peripheral blood: patient blood samples and healthy donor buffy coats. Ficoll-Hypaque gradient centrifugation was used to isolate peripheral blood mononuclear cells. CD4+ cells were magnetically purified from the buffy coats of healthy controls. The Gentra Puregene Cell and Tissue kit was used for genomic DNA extraction, and quantification was performed on a Qubit 2.0 fluorometer. Spanning cysteine to phenylalanine, the CDR3 consists of 16 amino acids. Solely the CDR3 DNA is kept, with 48 bases framed from the first base. V ends up 4 bases short and J 2 bases short, with an unmatched junction base count of 8. According to the germline V gene, CDR1 reads MNHEY and CDR2 reads SVGAGI. What the work shows at the level of the full study, not this receptor alone: Enrichment of TRBV06-family usage was observed among the top patient clones (8/27) relative to healthy controls (2/35). CD4-sorted patient repertoires appeared more clonal than healthy CD4+ repertoires, and this difference persisted after removing the putative leukemic clones. The data were not HLA-matched, and the relatively small sample size could explain the higher clonality seen in CD4+ compared with CD8+ T-LGLL. Each patient's main leukemic clonotypes were private, but more than 20% of these clonotypes showed up at low frequency in the non-leukemic repertoires of other patients.

About this clone itself: Its recognized antigen is unknown. Base qualities were left out, and no much larger clone turns up one base away.

Sample: CD4+ T cells from blood buffy coats. This TCR was recovered from a human donor in good health. Recombination linked TRBV6-5 to TRBJ1-5, and TRBD1 aligns with 7 junction nucleotides. The CDR3 protein sequence reads: CASSLDRFLGNQPQHF. The nucleotide sequence is TGTGCCAGCAGTTTGGACAGGTTCCTGGGCAATCAGCCCCAGCATTTT.